What follows are 6 T cell receptor beta chains derived from one specimen sequenced in a study of shared clonotypes between healthy human individuals (dated by TCRdb to 2020 to 2022). The library was built by means of the immunoSEQ multiplex PCR assay. What TCRdb holds here is the immuneACCESS table cut down to in-frame rearrangements. Part of the clones is not present; checked against another copy, under half of the missing clones reflect an unresolved V gene, and the others are unexplained. The sample table lists approximately 110,000 clones, around two thirds of them with a count of one. 20% to 25% of the sample is held by the ten biggest clonotypes. Material for sequencing was memory CD8+ T cells sorted from blood. The cell subset or site label here, explained by the study, means: CD45RO+ cells pooled with CCR7-negative TemRA cells. These receptor sequences come from a woman aged 25 to 39 in good health.

The V gene is TRBV13, the J gene TRBJ2-7, with D possibly matching TRBD2 (6 bases). CDR1 is PRHDT, CDR2 FYEKMQ, per germline (reference sequence). This CDR3 has 15 amino acids. Trimming removed 1 base at V and 0 bases at J, with 10 bases between. The CDR3 DNA reads TGTGCCAGCAGCTTAGTAGCGGCCAGCTCCTACGAGCAGTACTTC. Its translation: CASSLVAASSYEQYF.

The chain has TRBV4-1 and TRBJ2-1; 7 bases fit TRBD1. The CDR3 is made up of 13 amino acids. CDR1 is MGHRA and CDR2 is YSYEKL in the germline V gene. Trimming removed 7 bases from V and 9 bases from J; junction bases left unmatched: 9. Written as DNA, the CDR3 is TGCGCCAGCACCAAAGTAGGGGGCAGTGAGCAGTTCTTC. Translated, it gives CASTKVGGSEQFF.

The V and J genes are TRBV5-1 and TRBJ2-7; 8 bases agree with TRBD1. The ends lost 4 bases at V and 2 bases at J; junction bases unmatched: 23. CDR3 length: 20 amino acids. CDR1 is SGHRS, CDR2 YFSETQ, per germline. The CDR3 protein is CASSAYPRTGRRVRAYEQYF. The CDR3 nucleotides read TGCGCCAGCAGCGCCTACCCTCGGACAGGGAGAAGGGTTCGGGCCTACGAGCAGTACTTC.

The J gene is TRBJ2-1, the V gene TRBV15; D call uncertain. Germline CDR1 is LNHNV and CDR2 is YYDKDF (reference sequence). CDR3 length: 12 residues. Trimming shortened V by 5 bases and J by 8 bases, and 10 bases separated the two germline ends. The CDR3 nucleotides read TGTGCCACCAGCCCTCTTGGTGATGAGCAGTTCTTC. Translated, it gives CATSPLGDEQFF.

This clone was picked up a small number of times. The rearrangement uses TRBV5-8 and TRBJ2-7, with 10 bases lining up with TRBD2. V dropped 3 bases and J dropped 6; count of bases not matched to a gene: 6. In germline, CDR1 is SGHTS, CDR2 YDEGEE. CDR3 length equals 14 residues. CDR3 loop: CASSSLAGEREQYF. The CDR3 DNA reads as TGTGCCAGCAGCTCCCTAGCGGGAGAACGCGAGCAGTACTTC.

This clone was counted ten times or more. CDR3 nucleotide sequence: TGTGCCACCAGCAGAGAACCAGGGAGTGGGGCCAACGTCCTGACTTTC. Translation: CATSREPGSGANVLTF. The chain uses TRBV15 and TRBJ2-6, with D possibly called TRBD1 or TRBD2 (5 bases each). V was clipped by 0 bases and J by 3 bases, with 9 bases between them. Germline CDR1 and CDR2: LNHNV and YYDKDF (reference sequence). This CDR3 region has 16 residues.